This T cell receptor beta chain appears in the sequencing data of a study of identical twins. Overall study findings and caveats: Cross-sectional statistical analysis, not tracking of the same donors, underpinned the conclusions. Within cord blood, abundant beta clonotypes carried fewer insertions, but memory repertoires showed no such trend.

A remark on this clonotype: Its antigen is not identified.

TCRdb fed the 5' RACE reads into MiXCR, producing one record per CDR3 protein. Of fewer than 500,000 distinct CDR3 sequences listed, 20% to 25% are singletons. In germline, CDR1 is LGHDT, CDR2 YNNKEL (reference sequence). Losses at the gene ends were 4 bases for V and 5 bases for J; bases not matched to a gene: 9. The CDR3 length is 16 residues. These data were also filed under a second study, of T cells expressing NK-cell markers. Per that study: HCMV serostatus: seven of eight sequenced donors positive, one negative.

The source of this sequence is a woman aged 18-30 years in good health. The material sequenced was CD4+ T cells sorted from blood. J is TRBJ2-5 and V is TRBV3-1; 11 nucleotides match TRBD2. The CDR3 protein is CASSRRTSGRGETQYF. CDR3 nucleotides: TGTGCCAGCAGCCGTCGTACTAGCGGGAGAGGGGAGACCCAGTACTTC.